This T cell receptor beta chain was recovered during a study of T cell responses to AZD1222 COVID-19 vaccine. At the level of the study: Analyses pooled second doses at about 4 or about 12 weeks.

Notes on the study in general: White British ancestry dominated among donors, who included more females, and clonal diversity was possibly underestimated. Seropositive status at baseline applied to only six AZD1222 recipients.

As to this clone: The antigen remains unidentified.

The length of the CDR3 is 13 residues. CDR1 is LNHDA, CDR2 SQIVND, per germline (reference sequence). V was cut by 6 bases and J by 4 bases, with 12 bases left in between. Assay: immunoSEQ multiplex PCR; the TCRdb copy retains only in-frame clones and omits some. Counted here are 200,000 or so clones, 75% to 90% occurring once; the ten biggest clones make up about 6%. The rearrangement joins TRBV19 to TRBJ1-2; no clear D gene. Sequenced material: peripheral blood, taken on day 0 of AZD1222 vaccination. This sequence originates from an adult in good health. CDR3 protein: CASRTGRIYGYTF. The CDR3 bases are TGTGCCAGTAGGACCGGACGTATCTATGGCTACACCTTC.